This T cell receptor beta chain comes out of a study of early T cells in non-severe SARS-CoV-2 infection. V was pared by 8 bases and J by 5 bases, with 11 bases of the junction left unmatched. CDR1 is SNHLY, CDR2 FYNNEI, per germline. The CDR3 is 16 amino acids. Unique molecular identifiers (one per individual cDNA molecule) were attached. A single record per CDR3 protein comes from TCRdb applying MiXCR to the 5' RACE reads. The sample includes some 41,000 distinct CDR3 sequences, roughly 5.9% of them seen just once. In this sample, this clonotype turned up a few times. The TCR sequence derives from an adult who was a healthcare worker with PCR-confirmed SARS-CoV-2 infection or an uninfected control (not recorded which). The V and J genes are TRBV2 and TRBJ2-3, with TRBD2 identical over 12 bases. The sequencing sample was made of whole blood. The CDR3 here is CASRRLAGGAGDTQYF. The CDR3 DNA reads as TGTGCCAGCCGCCGCCTAGCGGGAGGGGCGGGAGATACGCAGTATTTT.